This T cell receptor beta chain was recovered during a study of blood T cell repertoires in COVID-19. The table came from immunoSEQ multiplex PCR; TCRdb's copy has only in-frame clones and leaves some out. The sample has about 94,000 clones, approximately 84% seen once; the top ten hold about 6.3%. With 4 bases clipped from V and 7 bases from J, the junction kept 7 bases outside the gene matches. Per the germline V gene, CDR1 is SGHRS and CDR2 is YFSETQ. This CDR3 contains 13 residues. The sample taken for sequencing was peripheral blood. J is TRBJ1-2 and V is TRBV5-1; 7 nucleotides agree with TRBD1. The receptor was derived from a man aged 60 to 75 with acute or convalescent COVID-19. The CDR3 reads CASSTTGTPGYTF. The CDR3 DNA reads as TGCGCCAGCAGCACGACAGGGACCCCTGGCTACACCTTC.